These T cell receptor beta chains were read from a single sample in a study of blood T cell repertoires in COVID-19. Assay: immunoSEQ multiplex PCR; the TCRdb copy retains only in-frame clones and omits some. In the table there are tens of thousands of clones, over 75% of which are singletons. The specimen sequenced was peripheral blood. The receptors shown here come from a human donor in a cohort sampled during active COVID-19. The CDR3 runs from the conserved cysteine through the conserved F or W. The D gene is left open where the match is weak. Clone size is given for some rows only: seen once, a few or many times, or a class if the clone is expanded.

TRBV7-2	-	15	TRBJ2-3	-	CASSISGFGGGTQYF	TGTGCCAGCAGCATATCTGGTTTTGGGGGCGGTACGCAGTATTTT
TRBV3-1/TRBV3-2	TRBD1	17	TRBJ2-3	-	CASSQVGQGVFTDTQYF	TGTGCCAGCAGCCAAGTAGGACAGGGGGTTTTCACAGATACGCAGTATTTT
TRBV5-1	-	14	TRBJ2-7	-	CASSSGVSSYEQYF	TGCGCCAGCAGTTCGGGAGTTAGCTCCTACGAGCAGTACTTC
TRBV5-4	TRBD2	14	TRBJ2-1	-	CASSPGTSGSEQFF	TGTGCCAGCAGCCCCGGGACTAGCGGCTCTGAGCAGTTCTTC
TRBV11-1	-	15	TRBJ2-3	-	CASSPETVSTDTQYF	TGTGCCAGCAGCCCCGAGACAGTAAGCACAGATACGCAGTATTTT
TRBV2	-	15	TRBJ2-1	once	CASRGEGVDYNEQFF	TGTGCCAGCAGGGGGGAGGGGGTGGACTACAATGAGCAGTTCTTC
TRBV18	-	16	TRBJ2-6	-	CASSPLGGLLDNVLTF	TGTGCCAGCTCACCACTAGGAGGCCTCCTAGACAACGTCCTGACTTTC
TRBV19	TRBD1	13	TRBJ2-5	-	CASSTTGAETQYF	TGTGCCAGTAGTACGACAGGGGCGGAGACCCAGTACTTC
TRBV18	TRBD1	15	TRBJ2-7	once	CASSPRGTGLGEQYF	TGTGCCAGCTCACCACGGGGGACAGGGCTCGGCGAGCAGTACTTC
TRBV27	-	14	TRBJ1-5	few	CASSPRRGNMPQHF	TGTGCCAGCAGTCCCCGACGGGGGAACATGCCCCAGCATTTT
TRBV10-2	-	13	TRBJ2-7	-	CASSPQSLYEQYF	TGCGCCAGCAGTCCACAGAGCCTCTACGAGCAGTACTTC
TRBV5-4	-	16	TRBJ2-6	-	CASSRLTRTGANVLTF	TGTGCCAGCAGCCGATTAACTAGAACTGGGGCCAACGTCCTGACTTTC
TRBV3-1/TRBV3-2	-	17	TRBJ2-5	-	CASSQALTASGGQTQYF	TGTGCCAGCAGCCAAGCCCTCACCGCGTCGGGGGGCCAGACCCAGTACTTC
TRBV12-3/TRBV12-4	TRBD1	13	TRBJ2-2	-	CASSLTGLGELFF	TGTGCCAGCAGCCTGACAGGGCTCGGGGAGCTGTTTTTT
TRBV5-1	-	13	TRBJ1-1	-	CASSSSGRTEAFF	TGCGCCAGCAGCTCATCAGGGAGGACTGAAGCTTTCTTT
TRBV10-3	-	14	TRBJ2-3	-	CAISDGLNTDTQYF	TGTGCCATCAGTGATGGTCTAAACACAGATACGCAGTATTTT
TRBV19	-	15	TRBJ2-2	-	CASRGGQSGTGELFF	TGTGCCAGTAGGGGGGGACAGTCGGGCACCGGGGAGCTGTTTTTT
TRBV7-7	TRBD2	16	TRBJ2-2	-	CASSTPSGENTGELFF	TGTGCTAGCAGCACTCCTAGCGGGGAGAACACCGGGGAGCTGTTTTTT
TRBV28	TRBD1	18	TRBJ2-3	few	CASRTRPGTGGSTDTQYF	TGTGCCAGCCGAACTCGTCCCGGGACAGGGGGTAGCACAGATACGCAGTATTTT
TRBV4-2	TRBD1	14	TRBJ2-5	-	CASSRGQGQETQYF	TGTGCCAGCAGCCGAGGACAGGGGCAAGAGACCCAGTACTTC
TRBV6-6	-	16	TRBJ1-4	-	CASKRATGTTNEKLFF	TGTGCCAGCAAGAGAGCGACGGGGACAACTAATGAAAAACTGTTTTTT
TRBV18	-	15	TRBJ1-1	few	CASSPPEILNTEAFF	TGTGCCAGCTCACCACCGGAGATATTGAACACTGAAGCTTTCTTT
TRBV6-2/TRBV6-3	-	16	TRBJ1-2	once	CASTPWGSGDPFGYTF	TGTGCCAGCACCCCTTGGGGATCAGGGGACCCGTTTGGCTACACCTTC
TRBV4-1	TRBD2	15	TRBJ2-7	-	CASSLAGVNSYEQYF	TGCGCCAGCAGCCTAGCGGGGGTCAACTCCTACGAGCAGTACTTC
TRBV6-5	-	13	TRBJ2-5	-	CASSPLHQETQYF	TGTGCCAGCAGTCCCCTTCACCAAGAGACCCAGTACTTC
TRBV5-1	TRBD2	14	TRBJ2-7	once	CASSLVAGPGEQYF	TGCGCCAGCAGCTTGGTAGCGGGCCCGGGTGAGCAGTACTTC
TRBV7-9	TRBD1	14	TRBJ2-4	-	CASSSQGTGNIQYF	TGTGCCAGCAGCTCACAGGGGACGGGAAACATTCAGTACTTC
TRBV5-1	-	15	TRBJ1-2	-	CASSPGTRNIYGYTF	TGCGCCAGCAGCCCCGGGACAAGGAACATCTATGGCTACACCTTC
TRBV5-5	-	16	TRBJ1-3	-	CASSPQAGGTGNTIYF	TGTGCCAGCAGCCCCCAGGCGGGGGGGACTGGAAACACCATATATTTT
TRBV7-9	TRBD2	15	TRBJ2-2	-	CASSVIAGVTGELFF	TGTGCCAGCAGCGTAATAGCGGGAGTAACCGGGGAGCTGTTTTTT
TRBV9	TRBD2	16	TRBJ2-5	-	CASSVVGAGGRETQYF	TGTGCCAGCAGCGTAGTAGGAGCGGGGGGGCGCGAGACCCAGTACTTC
TRBV5-1	TRBD2	13	TRBJ2-1	once	CASSWTSGGPKFF	TGCGCCAGCAGCTGGACTAGCGGGGGCCCGAAATTCTTC
TRBV4-3	-	16	TRBJ2-6	-	CASSSQGSPGANVLTF	TGCGCCAGCAGCTCACAGGGTTCTCCTGGGGCCAACGTCCTGACTTTC
TRBV29-1	-	12	TRBJ1-2	-	CSVVTGTGGYTF	TGCAGCGTTGTTACAGGGACCGGTGGCTACACCTTC
TRBV6-5	TRBD1	16	TRBJ2-1	-	CASSYTGGARYNEQFF	TGTGCCAGCAGTTACACAGGGGGAGCAAGGTACAATGAGCAGTTCTTC
TRBV6-5	TRBD1	15	TRBJ2-4	-	CASSSPADRGLVQYF	TGTGCCAGCAGTTCGCCAGCTGACAGGGGATTGGTTCAGTACTTC
TRBV19	TRBD1	15	TRBJ1-2	-	CASSARTQGHYGYTF	TGTGCCAGTAGTGCACGAACACAGGGGCACTATGGCTACACCTTC
TRBV20-1	-	13	TRBJ2-7	-	CSASRDSSLKQYF	TGCAGTGCCAGTCGTGACAGTAGCTTGAAGCAGTACTTC
TRBV2	TRBD1	14	TRBJ1-4	once	CASSWDRGHEKLFF	TGTGCCAGCAGTTGGGACAGGGGTCACGAAAAACTGTTTTTT
TRBV19	TRBD1	15	TRBJ2-7	once	CASSLGQGLFSEQYF	TGTGCCAGTAGTCTAGGACAGGGTCTGTTTTCCGAGCAGTACTTC
TRBV19	-	15	TRBJ2-3	-	CASNRRGQATDTQYF	TGTGCCAGTAACCGACGAGGGCAGGCCACAGATACGCAGTATTTT
TRBV28	-	14	TRBJ2-6	-	CASSLQAGANVLTF	TGTGCCAGCAGTCTCCAGGCTGGGGCCAACGTCCTGACTTTC
TRBV18	TRBD1	18	TRBJ2-6	once	CASSSLPPGGSGANVLTF	TGTGCCAGCTCATCACTACCCCCAGGGGGCTCTGGGGCCAACGTCCTGACTTTC
TRBV7-8	-	14	TRBJ1-2	-	CASSLNRDDYGYTF	TGTGCCAGCAGCTTAAACAGGGATGACTATGGCTACACCTTC
TRBV3-1/TRBV3-2	TRBD1	16	TRBJ1-5	-	CASSPTRGDRDQPQHF	TGTGCCAGCAGCCCCACTCGTGGGGACAGGGATCAGCCCCAGCATTTT
TRBV6-5	TRBD2	14	TRBJ2-7	once	CASSLAGAAYEQYF	TGTGCCAGCAGTTTAGCGGGAGCAGCCTACGAGCAGTACTTC
TRBV12-3/TRBV12-4	TRBD2	13	TRBJ2-7	-	CASKSSGNYEQYF	TGTGCCAGCAAGTCTAGCGGGAACTACGAGCAGTACTTC
TRBV4-1	TRBD2	17	TRBJ2-3	-	CASSQKGLAGGTDTQYF	TGCGCCAGCAGCCAAAAGGGACTAGCGGGGGGCACAGATACGCAGTATTTT
TRBV9	-	16	TRBJ2-3	-	CASSGGYLEYTDTQYF	TGTGCCAGCAGCGGGGGCTATCTAGAATACACAGATACGCAGTATTTT
TRBV6-6	TRBD2	14	TRBJ2-7	once	CASTASGRSYEQYF	TGTGCCAGCACGGCTAGCGGGAGATCCTACGAGCAGTACTTC
TRBV7-2	-	15	TRBJ2-1	once	CASSLARGTYNEQFF	TGTGCCAGCAGCTTAGCCCGGGGGACCTACAATGAGCAGTTCTTC
TRBV5-1	-	11	TRBJ1-1	-	CASRSSGDAFF	TGCGCCAGCAGATCATCGGGGGATGCTTTCTTT
TRBV7-6	-	16	TRBJ2-1	-	CASSPNSGGSYNEQFF	TGTGCCAGCAGCCCGAACTCCGGGGGCTCCTACAATGAGCAGTTCTTC
TRBV28	-	14	TRBJ1-2	-	CASSLATASYGYTF	TGTGCCAGCAGTTTAGCGACAGCTTCCTATGGCTACACCTTC